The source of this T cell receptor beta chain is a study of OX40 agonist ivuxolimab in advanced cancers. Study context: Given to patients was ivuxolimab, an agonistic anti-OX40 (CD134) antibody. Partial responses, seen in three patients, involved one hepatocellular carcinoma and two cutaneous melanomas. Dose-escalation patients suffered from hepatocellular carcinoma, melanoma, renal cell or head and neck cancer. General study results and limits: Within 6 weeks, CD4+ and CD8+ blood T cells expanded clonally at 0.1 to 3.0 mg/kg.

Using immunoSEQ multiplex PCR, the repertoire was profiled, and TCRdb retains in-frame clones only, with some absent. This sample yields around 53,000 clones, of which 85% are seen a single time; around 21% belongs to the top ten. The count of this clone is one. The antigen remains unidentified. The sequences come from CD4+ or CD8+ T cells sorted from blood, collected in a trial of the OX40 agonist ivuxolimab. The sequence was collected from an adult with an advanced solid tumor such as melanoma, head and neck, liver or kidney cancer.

The CDR3 DNA reads TGTGCCAGCAGCGTAGATTCGGCCGAGCAGTACTTC. Protein sequence: CASSVDSAEQYF. The rearrangement links TRBV9 to TRBJ2-7; the D is unclear. The CDR3 sequence is 12 residues long. V shed 0 bases and J shed 6 bases, with 7 bases lying between them. Germline V gene lookup returns CDR1 SGDLS and CDR2 YYNGEE. Filled out from reference TRBV9 and TRBJ2-7, the complete variable domain reads DSGVTQTPKHLITATGQRVTLRCSPRSGDLSVYWYQQSLDQGLQFLIQYYNGEERAKGNILERFSAQQFPDLHSELNLSSLELGDSALYFCASSVDSAEQYFGPGTRLTVT.